This TCR beta chain was sequenced during a study of blood T cell repertoires in COVID-19. Study-level information: Acute-phase and convalescent COVID-19 samples originated in the United States, Italy and Spain. The cDNA or gDNA used as material had been derived from T cells, B-cell-depleted T cells, or PBMCs.

Trimming took 6 bases from V and 8 from J; bases not matched to a gene: 12. The CDR3 sequence is 15 residues long. From germline, CDR1 is SGHTA and CDR2 FQGTGA. Original data processing: Counts of nucleated cells, estimated from reference gene primer amplification, were obtained. Assay used: immunoSEQ multiplex PCR; TCRdb lists only in-frame clones, some missing. That table is the source of V, J and clone size, and D and trimming were worked out from the DNA. The sample holds about 140,000 clones; just over 85% are singletons and the top ten take about 1.5%. This receptor was taken from an older woman with acute or convalescent COVID-19. Sequencing was done on a sample of peripheral blood. This chain uses TRBV7-3 with TRBJ2-1, with 8 bases that match TRBD1. CDR3 region: CASSTGQGSFYEQFF. CDR3 bases: TGTGCCAGCAGTACCGGACAGGGAAGTTTTTATGAGCAGTTCTTC. The full variable domain, completed using reference TRBV7-3 and TRBJ2-1, is GAGVSQTPSNKVTEKGKYVELRCDPISGHTALYWYRQSLGQGPEFLIYFQGTGAADDSGLPNDRFFAVRPEGSVSTLKIQRTERGDSAVYLCASSTGQGSFYEQFFGPGTRLTVL.